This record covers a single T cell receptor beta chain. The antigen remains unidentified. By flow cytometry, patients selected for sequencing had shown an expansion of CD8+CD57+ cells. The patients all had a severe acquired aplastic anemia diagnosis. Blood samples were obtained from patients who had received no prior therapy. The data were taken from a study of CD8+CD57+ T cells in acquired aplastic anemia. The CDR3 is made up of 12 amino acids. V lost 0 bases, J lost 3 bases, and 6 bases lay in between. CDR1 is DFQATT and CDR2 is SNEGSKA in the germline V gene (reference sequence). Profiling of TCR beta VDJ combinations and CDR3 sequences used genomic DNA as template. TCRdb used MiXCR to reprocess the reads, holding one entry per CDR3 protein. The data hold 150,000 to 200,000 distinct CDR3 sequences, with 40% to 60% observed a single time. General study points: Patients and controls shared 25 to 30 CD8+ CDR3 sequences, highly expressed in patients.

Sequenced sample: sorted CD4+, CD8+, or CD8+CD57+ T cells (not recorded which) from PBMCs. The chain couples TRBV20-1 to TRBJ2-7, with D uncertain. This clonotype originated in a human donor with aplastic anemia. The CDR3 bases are TGCAGTGCTAGAGAGCCAGGCTACGAGCAGTACTTC. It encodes CSAREPGYEQYF.